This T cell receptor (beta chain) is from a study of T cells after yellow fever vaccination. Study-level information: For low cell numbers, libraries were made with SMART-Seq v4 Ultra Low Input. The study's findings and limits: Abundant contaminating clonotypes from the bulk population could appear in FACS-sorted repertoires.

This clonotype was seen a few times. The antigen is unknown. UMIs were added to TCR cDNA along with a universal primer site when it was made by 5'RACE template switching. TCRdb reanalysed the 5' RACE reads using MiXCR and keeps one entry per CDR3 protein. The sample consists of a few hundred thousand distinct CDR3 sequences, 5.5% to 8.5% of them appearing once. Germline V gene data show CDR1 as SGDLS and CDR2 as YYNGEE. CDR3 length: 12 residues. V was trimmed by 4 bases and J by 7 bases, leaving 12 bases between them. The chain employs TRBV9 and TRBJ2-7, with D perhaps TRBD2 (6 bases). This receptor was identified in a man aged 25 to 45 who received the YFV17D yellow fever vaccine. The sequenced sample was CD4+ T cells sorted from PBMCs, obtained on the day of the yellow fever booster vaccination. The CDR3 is CASSPSGVEQYF. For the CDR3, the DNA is TGTGCCAGCAGCCCCTCGGGGGTAGAGCAGTACTTC.